One sample yielded the 13 T cell receptor beta chains listed below, sequenced in a study of T cell responses to AZD1222 COVID-19 vaccine (TCRdb year 2021). Library construction relied on the immunoSEQ multiplex PCR assay. Here the immuneACCESS table is served through TCRdb, limited to in-frame sequences with V and J called. Missing clones are a known gap in these copies; in checked studies unresolved V genes cover under half, and the rest lacks a known reason. The sample yields more than 100,000 clones; roughly 87% were counted once. The biggest ten clones account for 0.95% to 1.5% of the sample. The sample's time point label, in plain terms: baseline before first vaccination. Specimen: peripheral blood, collected on day 0 of AZD1222 vaccination. These receptors were collected from an adult in good health.

The chain is built from TRBV3-1 (or the pseudogene TRBV3-2) and TRBJ1-3; D is unclear. Germline V gives CDR1 LGHDT, CDR2 YNNKEL (reference sequence). The V end was cut by 1 base, the J end by 0 bases, with 10 bases between. The CDR3 consists of 16 residues. The CDR3 bases are TGTGCCAGCAGCCAAGTAACCCAGAGCTCTGGAAACACCATATATTTT. Translation gives CASSQVTQSSGNTIYF.

V and J are TRBV6-5 and TRBJ1-4, with D perhaps TRBD1 (5 bases). The CDR3 loop spans 14 amino acids. Trimming shortened V by 1 base and J by 7 bases, and 10 bases separated the two germline ends. Germline CDR1 MNHEY, CDR2 SVGAGI. CDR3 coding DNA: TGTGCCAGCAGTTACTTCGGGGCGGCTGAAAAACTGTTTTTT. This codes for CASSYFGAAEKLFF.

The chain employs TRBV7-9 and TRBJ2-1, with TRBD2 identical over 10 bases. V gave up 6 bases and J gave up 4 bases; unmatched junction bases: 6. This CDR3 has 15 amino acids. Germline loops: CDR1 SEHNR, CDR2 FQNEAQ (reference sequence). CDR3 in DNA: TGTGCCAGCAGTAACCTAGCGGGGGTTTACAATGAGCAGTTCTTC. Translating gives CASSNLAGVYNEQFF. The full variable domain, with the rest looked up from reference TRBV7-9 and TRBJ2-1, is DTGVSQNPRHKITKRGQNVTFRCDPISEHNRLYWYRQTLGQGPEFLTYFQNEAQLEKSRLLSDRFSAERPKGSFSTLEIQRTEQGDSAMYLCASSNLAGVYNEQFFGPGTRLTVL.

The chain couples TRBV2 to TRBJ1-1, with 8 bases identical to TRBD1. V was pared by 6 bases and J by 1 base, with 4 bases of the junction left unmatched. CDR1 and CDR2 from the germline V gene are SNHLY and FYNNEI. The CDR3 contains 14 residues. The CDR3 coding sequence is TGTGCCAGCAGCGTTGGACAGGGGAACACTGAAGCTTTCTTT. Translation gives CASSVGQGNTEAFF.

This clone came up a few times. The rearrangement joins TRBV7-9 to TRBJ1-2, with D maybe TRBD1 (6 bases). The CDR3 sequence is 16 residues long. Germline V CDR1 and CDR2: SEHNR, FQNEAQ (reference sequence). V was trimmed by 2 bases and J by 4 bases, leaving 17 bases between them. The CDR3: CASSLWGAPGIYGYTF. The DNA of the CDR3 is TGTGCCAGCAGCTTATGGGGGGCGCCGGGGATCTATGGCTACACCTTC.

The V gene is TRBV6-1, the J gene TRBJ2-3; tentative D call: TRBD2 (5 bases). This CDR3 has 19 residues. From germline, CDR1 is MNHNS and CDR2 SASEGT. Trimming stripped 1 base from V and 3 bases from J, with 23 bases between. CDR3: CASSEEPAGTSTITDTQYF. DNA of the CDR3: TGTGCCAGCAGTGAAGAGCCCGCGGGTACCTCCACAATAACAGATACGCAGTATTTT.

The CDR3 loop reads CAISESLGPISTDTQYF. CDR3 sequence (DNA): TGTGCCATCAGTGAGTCGTTGGGACCAATAAGCACAGATACGCAGTATTTT. The rearrangement links TRBV10-3 to TRBJ2-3; the D gene could be TRBD1 or TRBD2 (5 bases each). CDR3 length: 17 amino acids. Germline lookup yields CDR1 ENHRY and CDR2 SYGVKD. Trimming cost V 0 bases and J 0 bases, with 13 bases left between them.

This chain connects TRBV6-5 to TRBJ1-5; D is uncertain. The germline V gene encodes CDR1 MNHEY and CDR2 SVGAGI. CDR3 length equals 14 residues. Between the trimmed V and J ends, which lost 1 base and 0 bases, there was a span of 4 bases. DNA of the CDR3: TGTGCCAGCAGTTACTTAAGTAGCAATCAGCCCCAGCATTTT. Encoded protein: CASSYLSSNQPQHF.

The J gene is TRBJ1-1, the V gene TRBV19; TRBD1 matches 7 bases. This CDR3 has 12 residues. V shed 7 bases, J shed 7 bases, and the junction held 6 bases outside the gene matches. CDR1 LNHDA and CDR2 SQIVND come from the germline V gene (reference sequence). CDR3 sequence: CASTLRQGEAFF. CDR3 DNA sequence: TGTGCCAGTACCCTCAGACAGGGTGAAGCTTTCTTT.

This clone was picked up one time. The DNA for the CDR3 is TGTGCCAGCAGCGCGGACAGTTCGAACACTGAAGCTTTCTTT. Protein sequence: CASSADSSNTEAFF. The genes are TRBV7-9 and TRBJ1-1; the D gene is possibly TRBD1 (6 bases). Germline V gives CDR1 SEHNR, CDR2 FQNEAQ (reference sequence). The CDR3 consists of 14 residues. V gave up 5 bases and J gave up 1 base, with 11 bases separating them.

The V gene is TRBV29-1, the J gene TRBJ2-1; 8 bases map to TRBD1. The CDR3 is made up of 14 amino acids. V dropped 0 bases and J dropped 9; count of bases not matched to a gene: 7. CDR1 is SQVTM and CDR2 is ANQGSEA in the germline V gene. The CDR3 sequence is CSVEDNQGAIEQFF. CDR3 nucleotides: TGCAGCGTTGAAGATAATCAGGGGGCTATTGAGCAGTTCTTC.

This rearrangement joins TRBV28 to TRBJ1-1; D uncertain. Germline CDR1 is MDHEN and CDR2 is SYDVKM. The CDR3 is 13 amino acids. Trimming took 5 bases from V and 9 from J, leaving 16 bases between them. The chain's CDR3 is CASSKNFDLQAFF. The CDR3, as DNA: TGTGCCAGCAGTAAGAACTTCGACCTACAAGCTTTCTTT.

The rearrangement links TRBV19 to TRBJ1-1; D gene unclear. V was clipped by 5 bases and J by 3 bases, with 10 bases between them. The CDR3 consists of 13 residues. From germline, CDR1 is LNHDA and CDR2 SQIVND (reference sequence). Written as DNA, the CDR3 is TGTGCCAGTAGTGAGTCGGGAGACACTGAAGCTTTCTTT. Translating it yields CASSESGDTEAFF. The full variable domain, completed using reference TRBV19 and TRBJ1-1, is DGGITQSPKYLFRKEGQNVTLSCEQNLNHDAMYWYRQDPGQGLRLIYYSQIVNDFQKGDIAEGYSVSREKKESFPLTVTSAQKNPTAFYLCASSESGDTEAFFGQGTRLTVV.